What follows is one T cell receptor (beta chain) and its context. Its antigen is unidentified. TCRdb reanalysed the 5' RACE reads using MiXCR and keeps one entry per CDR3 protein. The repertoire includes about 390,000 distinct CDR3 sequences, more than 20% of them detected once, and approximately 16% sits in the top ten. The record originates from a study of CD8 T cells in ankylosing spondylitis. Whole-study findings and limits: A TCR beta motif of about eight highly homologous variants seemed to mark ankylosing spondylitis blood.

Germline loops: CDR1 PRHDT, CDR2 FYEKMQ (reference sequence). V lost 4 bases and J lost 1, with 15 bases in between. The CDR3 extends over 16 amino acids. Sequenced sample: blood, either unsorted or a sorted T cell fraction (not recorded which). The source of this sequence is a male donor with ankylosing spondylitis. This rearrangement joins TRBV13 to TRBJ2-3, with D maybe TRBD1 (7 bases). In nucleotides, the CDR3 is TGTGCCAGCAGCTACCGAACAGGGGAGGGCACAGATACGCAGTATTTT. Translating it yields CASSYRTGEGTDTQYF.